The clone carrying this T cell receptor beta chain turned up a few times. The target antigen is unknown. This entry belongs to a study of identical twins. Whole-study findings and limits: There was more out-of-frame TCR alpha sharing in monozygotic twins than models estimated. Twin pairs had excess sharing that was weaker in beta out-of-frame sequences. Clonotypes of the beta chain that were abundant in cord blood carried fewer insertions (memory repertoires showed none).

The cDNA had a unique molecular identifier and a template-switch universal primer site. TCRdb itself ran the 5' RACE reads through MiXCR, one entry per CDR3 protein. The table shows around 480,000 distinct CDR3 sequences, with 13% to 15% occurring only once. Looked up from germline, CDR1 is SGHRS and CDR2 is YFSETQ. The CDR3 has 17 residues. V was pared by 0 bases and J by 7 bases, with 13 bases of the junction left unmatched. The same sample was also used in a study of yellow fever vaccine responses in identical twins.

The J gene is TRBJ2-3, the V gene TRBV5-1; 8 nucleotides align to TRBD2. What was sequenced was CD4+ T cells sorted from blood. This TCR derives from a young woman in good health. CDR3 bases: TGCGCCAGCAGCTTGGTGTCTAGCGGGCGCCCGCCGAATACGCAGTATTTT. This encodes CASSLVSSGRPPNTQYF.